This T cell receptor beta chain emerged from a study of CD8+ T cells in alopecia areata (dated by TCRdb to 2016 to 2018). Study-wide context: The study used high-throughput TCRbeta sequencing to examine T cell clonal expansion in alopecia areata, in both the C3H/HeJ mouse model and human patients. In humans, TCRbeta sequencing was performed on scalp tissue and on sorted CD4+ and CD8+ peripheral blood T cells from healthy controls and from patients with patchy or totalis/universalis alopecia areata. immunoSEQ multiplex PCR using 35 Vbeta forward primers and 13 Jbeta reverse primers was used to amplify TCRbeta CDR3 regions. RNA was extracted with the PAXgene miRNA kit for fixed scalp, the miRNeasy kit for PBMCs, and the RNeasy kit for mouse skin. Clonality in the scalp was compared among normal scalp (n=4), patchy alopecia areata scalp (n=8), and alopecia totalis/universalis scalp (n=8).

Library preparation used the immunoSEQ multiplex PCR assay. To provide template for TCR sequencing, every sample had RNA extracted and reverse transcribed into cDNA. SuperScript III was used for first-strand cDNA synthesis, primed with a 2:1 mix of oligo-dT and random hexamers. A synthetic immune receptor repertoire was used to measure amplification bias, and any remaining bias was corrected computationally. Processing in the source paper ran as follows. Raw reads were preprocessed to remove errors, and CDR3 was defined by IMGT conventions from the conserved cysteine to phenylalanine. Clonality was calculated as 1 minus Shannon entropy normalized by log2 of the number of productive unique TCRs. Scalp TCRbeta sequences were cross-referenced with sorted blood CD4 and CD8 repertoires so that the CD4 or CD8 identity of scalp clones could be inferred. Not all clones reach the TCRdb copy of this immuneACCESS table, which keeps in-frame sequences only. Checked studies attribute under half of the gap to unresolved V genes and leave the rest unexplained. The V and J calls and clone size were taken over from that table, and D and trimming were inferred from the DNA. The sample has around 190,000 clones on record, roughly 50% of them singletons. The ten largest account for around 5% of the sample.

Spanning cysteine to phenylalanine, the CDR3 consists of 13 amino acids. Only the CDR3 DNA is retained, 39 bases long and in frame from the first base. CDR1 and CDR2 are drawn from the germline V gene: SGHRS, YFSETQ. Between the V and J ends, shortened by 2 bases and 7 bases respectively, the junction contains 13 bases. Worth noting for this clone: The antigen it recognizes is unknown. Base-call qualities are not available, and no considerably larger clone is one nucleotide away.

Points the paper makes about the study in general: Compared with mice, TCR sequences shared between patients were less clear, possibly partly because of HLA diversity across the patient population. Scalp TCR repertoire analysis is complicated because resident alphabeta T cells in normal human skin are also sequenced, whereas mouse skin is dominated by gammadelta T cells. Compared with normal scalp, lesional scalp, particularly in alopecia totalis/universalis, had higher clonality and more expanded CD8+ clones, which suggests antigenic drive.

PBMCs were separated by density centrifugation and stained for CD3, CD4 and CD8, after which CD4+ and CD8+ T cells were sorted on a FACSAria. Scalp biopsies and blood samples were obtained from unaffected controls. Material for sequencing was CD8+ T cells sorted from blood. The sequence was obtained from a human donor in good health. The sequence links TRBV5-1 to TRBJ2-7; a tentative D call is TRBD1 (6 bases match). The CDR3 region reads CASSFTGIPEQYF. The nucleotide sequence reads TGCGCCAGCAGCTTTACAGGGATCCCGGAGCAGTACTTC.